A single sample gave rise to the 25 T cell receptor beta chains below, sequenced in a study of cytomegalovirus exposure and HLA in healthy donors (dated by TCRdb to about 2017). Libraries were made using the immunoSEQ multiplex PCR assay. The multiplex PCR relied on a mix of 60 forward primers for TCR Vbeta segments and 13 reverse primers for TCR Jbeta segments. What TCRdb holds here is the immuneACCESS table cut down to in-frame rearrangements. Part of the clones is not present; checked against another copy, under half of the missing clones reflect an unresolved V gene, and the others are unexplained. The sample has about 120,000 clones on record, about 70% of them singletons. The top ten constitute around 12% of the sample. What was sequenced was PBMCs. The source is a middle-aged woman in good health and CMV-seropositive.

The chain is built from TRBV6-1 and TRBJ2-7; tentative D call: TRBD2 (5 bases). Germline V gene sequence: CDR1 MNHNS, CDR2 SASEGT. This CDR3 spans 15 amino acids. Trimming pared 0 bases from V and 7 bases from J, leaving 16 bases between. The CDR3 bases are TGTGCCAGCAGTGAAGCCTGGATTTCGTCGGGGGAGCAGTACTTC. Translated, it gives CASSEAWISSGEQYF.

The V gene is TRBV1, the J gene TRBJ1-1. TRBV1 is annotated as a pseudogene. This CDR3 spans 12 amino acids. CDR3 sequence reads: CTSSHYGTEAFF. The DNA for the CDR3 is TGCACCAGCAGCCACTACGGTACTGAAGCTTTCTTT.

V usage is TRBV13 and J usage is TRBJ2-3; no definite D call. The germline V gene has CDR1 PRHDT and CDR2 FYEKMQ (reference sequence). This CDR3 region has 16 residues. The V end lost 2 bases, the J end lost 1 base, and 13 bases lay between the germline ends. CDR3 coding DNA: TGTGCCAGCAGCTTATTTGTAGCTTTTGGCACAGATACGCAGTATTTT. Its protein is CASSLFVAFGTDTQYF.

The chain has TRBV4-2 and TRBJ1-6, with a tentative D call TRBD1 (6 bases). This CDR3 contains 17 residues. V lost 7 bases to trimming and J lost 2 bases, with 18 bases between them. Germline loops: CDR1 LGHNA, CDR2 YNFKEQ. The CDR3: CASTRGGRSAYNSPLHF. The CDR3 nucleotides read TGTGCCAGCACCCGAGGGGGAAGGTCGGCCTATAATTCACCCCTCCACTTT.

The chain couples TRBV5-4 to TRBJ2-3; D possibly corresponds to TRBD2 (6 bases). Germline assignment: CDR1 SGHNT and CDR2 YYREEE (reference sequence). V was trimmed by 0 bases and J by 2 bases, leaving 10 bases between them. The length of the CDR3 is 15 residues. The CDR3 nucleotides are TGTGCCAGCAGCTTGGCGGGACTGTTCACAGATACGCAGTATTTT. Its protein is CASSLAGLFTDTQYF.

The J gene is TRBJ2-1, the V gene TRBV6-5, with 9 bases lining up with TRBD1. CDR1 and CDR2 from the germline V gene are MNHEY and SVGAGI. The ends lost 6 bases at V and 9 bases at J; junction bases unmatched: 6. This CDR3 is built from 13 residues. The CDR3 nucleotides read TGTGCCAGCAGATCGGGACAGGGAGGTGAGCAGTTCTTC. It is translated as CASRSGQGGEQFF.

This chain links TRBV29-1 with TRBJ1-1; a weak D match, TRBD1 (5 bases). V lost 2 bases to trimming and J lost 1 base, with 17 bases between them. This CDR3 comprises 16 residues. Germline V gene data show CDR1 as SQVTM and CDR2 as ANQGSEA. For the CDR3, the DNA is TGCAGCGTTGAAAGGAATGGTGGAGGGGCGAACACTGAAGCTTTCTTT. Translating gives CSVERNGGGANTEAFF. The full variable domain, in which reference TRBV29-1 and TRBJ1-1 provide the parts outside the CDR3, is SAVISQKPSRDICQRGTSLTIQCQVDSQVTMMFWYRQQPGQSLTLIATANQGSEATYESGFVIDKFPISRPNLTFSTLTVSNMSPEDSSIYLCSVERNGGGANTEAFFGQGTRLTVV.

The chain is built from TRBV7-9 and TRBJ2-5, with 11 bases that match TRBD2. V trimming: 4 bases; J trimming: 5 bases; junction bases outside the gene matches: 9. This CDR3 contains 16 residues. Germline V gene data show CDR1 as SEHNR and CDR2 as FQNEAQ (reference sequence). Here the CDR3 DNA reads TGTGCCAGCAGCTCAGAAGACATAGCGGGGGGGGAGACCCAGTACTTC. Protein: CASSSEDIAGGETQYF.

V usage is TRBV27 and J usage is TRBJ1-2, with TRBD1 matching 8 bases. Per germline, CDR1 MNHEY and CDR2 SMNVEV (reference sequence). The CDR3 consists of 14 residues. With 5 bases clipped from V and 7 bases from J, the junction kept 9 bases outside the gene matches. CDR3: CASSPWDRLSGYTF. CDR3 in DNA: TGTGCCAGCAGTCCGTGGGACAGGCTGTCTGGCTACACCTTC.

The chain uses TRBV2 and TRBJ2-5, with TRBD1 matching over 12 bases. The CDR3 is 15 residues long. CDR1 and CDR2 from the germline V gene are SNHLY and FYNNEI. V was clipped by 5 bases and J by 7 bases; unmatched bases: 8. CDR3 sequence reads: CASSYGTGGAGTQYF. The CDR3 DNA follows: TGTGCCAGCAGTTACGGGACAGGGGGCGCAGGGACCCAGTACTTC.

The CDR3 region is CASSDRGGRGLNTEAFF. DNA for the CDR3: TGTGCCAGCAGTGATAGGGGGGGGCGGGGACTGAACACTGAAGCTTTCTTT. The chain carries TRBV6-1 and TRBJ1-1; a possible D gene is TRBD1 (6 bases). The V end lost 3 bases, the J end lost 0 bases, and 17 bases lay between the germline ends. This CDR3 is 17 amino acids long. From germline, CDR1 is MNHNS and CDR2 SASEGT.

The rearrangement links TRBV6-1 to TRBJ1-2; D may be TRBD1 (6 bases). V lost 2 bases and J lost 7, with 20 bases in between. The germline V gene encodes CDR1 MNHNS and CDR2 SASEGT. The CDR3 sequence is 16 residues long. The CDR3 region is CASSERATGGGGGYTF. In nucleotides, the CDR3 is TGTGCCAGCAGTGAACGGGCCACGGGGGGCGGTGGTGGCTACACCTTC.

The chain links TRBV4-1 to TRBJ2-3; 16 bases fit TRBD2. The CDR3 has 19 residues. Germline assignment: CDR1 MGHRA and CDR2 YSYEKL. The V gene end was trimmed by 2 bases and the J gene end by 5 bases; junction bases not matched to a gene: 10. The CDR3 bases are TGCGCCAGCAGCCAATCTCCGGGACTAGCGGGGGGGCCTATAGATACGCAGTATTTT. Encoded protein: CASSQSPGLAGGPIDTQYF.

The rearrangement uses TRBV2 and TRBJ2-7; TRBD1 agrees at 10 bases. There are 14 residues in the CDR3. After removal of 6 bases from V and 6 bases from J, the junction contained 8 bases not matched to a gene. Germline loops: CDR1 SNHLY, CDR2 FYNNEI. CDR3 sequence: CASSRDRGAIEQYF. The DNA for the CDR3 is TGTGCCAGCAGCCGGGACAGGGGTGCGATCGAGCAGTACTTC.

The V gene is TRBV7-2, the J gene TRBJ2-3; 9 bases agree with TRBD2. The CDR3 length is 16 residues. Germline CDR1 reads SGHTA; CDR2 reads FQGNSA. The junction had 6 bases not matched to a gene; V was cut back by 5 bases and J by 0 bases. The CDR3, as DNA: TGTGCCAGCAGCCGTCTAGCGGGGCCCAGCACAGATACGCAGTATTTT. Its protein product is CASSRLAGPSTDTQYF.

This chain links TRBV7-9 with TRBJ1-2, with TRBD1 matching over 7 bases. V shed 2 bases, J shed 8 bases, and the junction held 11 bases outside the gene matches. This CDR3 has 15 amino acids. Germline V gene data show CDR1 as SEHNR and CDR2 as FQNEAQ (reference sequence). The CDR3 sequence: CASSLSRDRSLGYTF. CDR3 sequence (DNA): TGTGCCAGCAGCTTAAGCCGGGACAGATCTTTAGGCTACACCTTC.

V usage is TRBV6-4 and J usage is TRBJ1-2; 10 positions match TRBD1. V lost 2 bases to trimming and J lost 4 bases; unmatched junction nucleotides: 16. The CDR3 spans 19 residues. The V gene's germline CDR1 is MRHNA and CDR2 SNTAGT. The CDR3 DNA is TGTGCCAGCAGTGACACTTCATTTTCGACAGGGGGCATGTCCTATGGCTACACCTTC. It yields the protein CASSDTSFSTGGMSYGYTF.

The chain couples TRBV6-4 to TRBJ2-1; 8 positions match TRBD2. Per germline, CDR1 MRHNA and CDR2 SNTAGT. The J segment lost 9 bases and the V segment lost 3 bases, leaving 13 bases of the junction unmatched. CDR3 length: 16 residues. The CDR3: CASSEIDRGGHLEQFF. CDR3 nucleotides: TGTGCCAGCAGTGAAATCGATCGGGGGGGCCATCTTGAGCAGTTCTTC.

The rearrangement joins TRBV6-5 to TRBJ1-1, with D perhaps matching TRBD1 (6 bases). The V gene lost 2 bases and the J gene lost 5 bases, with 18 bases spanning the gap. The CDR3 loop spans 16 amino acids. Germline V CDR1 and CDR2: MNHEY, SVGAGI. Here the CDR3 reads CASSYGGRSGVTEAFF. CDR3 nucleotides: TGTGCCAGCAGTTACGGCGGGAGGTCAGGGGTGACTGAAGCTTTCTTT.

V is TRBV10-3 and J is TRBJ1-4, with 11 bases that match TRBD1. Germline V gene sequence: CDR1 ENHRY, CDR2 SYGVKD. The V gene end was trimmed by 2 bases and the J gene end by 7 bases; junction bases not matched to a gene: 9. The CDR3 is made up of 17 amino acids. The CDR3 DNA reads as TGTGCCATCAGTGAGACCCCTCCGGGACAGGGGGGTGAAAAACTGTTTTTT. Translating it yields CAISETPPGQGGEKLFF.

V gene TRBV30 combines with J gene TRBJ1-3; no definite D call. Trimming stripped 5 bases from V and 4 bases from J, with 6 bases between. CDR1 is GTSNPN, CDR2 SVGIG, per germline (reference sequence). This CDR3 is built from 11 residues. The DNA for the CDR3 is TGTGCCTGGCAGGTGGGAAACACCATATATTTT. Translation gives CAWQVGNTIYF.

V and J are TRBV18 and TRBJ1-2; no reliable D call. Between the trimmed V and J ends, which lost 0 bases and 12 bases, there was a span of 14 bases. From germline, CDR1 is KGHSH and CDR2 LQKENI. CDR3 length: 13 amino acids. The CDR3 reads CASSPPSNERDTF. For the CDR3, the DNA is TGTGCCAGCTCACCACCGAGTAACGAGAGGGACACCTTC.

The chain joins TRBV30 to TRBJ1-4, with 8 bases identical to TRBD1. Germline CDR1 is GTSNPN and CDR2 is SVGIG (reference sequence). This CDR3 spans 15 amino acids. With V trimmed by 2 bases and J by 4 bases, 6 bases remained unmatched. For the CDR3, the DNA is TGTGCCTGGAGTCCAGGGGACAGGCTTAATGAAAAACTGTTTTTT. Protein product: CAWSPGDRLNEKLFF.

This clone appeared a single time. This chain uses TRBV29-1 with TRBJ1-2, with 9 positions matching TRBD1. The CDR3 has 13 amino acids. V lost 2 bases and J lost 5; bases outside the gene matches: 3. The germline gives CDR1 SQVTM, CDR2 ANQGSEA. The CDR3 reads CSVETDRGYGYTF. CDR3 in DNA: TGCAGCGTTGAAACGGACAGGGGTTATGGCTACACCTTC.

The chain combines TRBV5-1 with TRBJ2-1, with a possible D match to TRBD1 (5 bases). This CDR3 is 13 amino acids long. The V and J ends lost 6 bases and 9 bases respectively, with 16 bases between them. Looked up from germline, CDR1 is SGHRS and CDR2 is YFSETQ. The CDR3 region has the DNA TGCGCCAGCACCCAGGGAATGGCAACTGAGCAGTTCTTC. This sequence encodes CASTQGMATEQFF.